Shown below are 17 T cell receptor beta chains from a single sample sequenced in a study of T cells in Graves' hyperthyroidism and ophthalmopathy. Amplification targeted TCR beta CDR3 regions from RNA transcripts. The TCR CDR3 first-round RT-PCR relied on the HTBI primer set. TCRdb recomputed calls from the multiplex PCR reads with MiXCR, one row per CDR3 protein. Of fewer than 450,000 distinct CDR3 sequences listed, over 12% are singletons. The material sequenced was blood. The receptors derive from a woman aged 55 to 70 with Graves' ophthalmopathy.

V and J are TRBV9 and TRBJ2-7; the match to TRBD1 covers 7 bases. Germline V CDR1 and CDR2: SGDLS, YYNGEE. The junction had 7 bases not matched to a gene; V was cut back by 4 bases and J by 0 bases. There are 15 residues in the CDR3. The CDR3 reads CASSPHGDSSYEQYF. Here the CDR3 DNA reads TGTGCCAGCAGCCCTCACGGGGACAGCTCCTACGAGCAGTACTTC.

This clonotype was counted at least ten times. The chain carries TRBV7-6 and TRBJ2-3; 15 bases align to TRBD2. The germline gives CDR1 SGHVS, CDR2 FNYEAQ. The CDR3 consists of 20 residues. Trimming took 4 bases from V and 3 from J; bases not matched to a gene: 14. This CDR3 is CASSSRDGGLAGGPTDTQYF. As DNA, the CDR3 is TGTGCCAGCAGCTCTCGGGACGGGGGACTAGCGGGAGGCCCGACAGATACGCAGTATTTT.

Ten or more counts support this clonotype. The gene calls are TRBV7-2 and TRBJ1-2; possibly TRBD1 for D (6 bases). CDR1 SGHTA and CDR2 FQGNSA come from the germline V gene. Deletions cut 3 bases from V and 5 bases from J, with 13 bases between. This CDR3 is 14 amino acids long. The CDR3 nucleotides are TGTGCCAGCAGCTTCAGTTCAGGGGAATATGGCTACACCTTC. Its protein product is CASSFSSGEYGYTF.

This clonotype showed up many times. The gene calls are TRBV12-3 or TRBV12-4 and TRBJ2-3; perhaps TRBD2 as D (6 bases). The CDR3 spans 14 residues. The ends were cut back, 6 bases at V and 5 bases at J, with 15 bases in the middle. The CDR3, as DNA: TGTGCCAGCAGCCCGGGGAAGCGGGTAGATACGCAGTATTTT. Its translation is CASSPGKRVDTQYF.

Ten or more counts support this clonotype. The V gene is TRBV20-1, the J gene TRBJ2-3; the D gene could be TRBD1 or TRBD2 (5 bases each). With 6 bases removed from V and 4 bases from J, the gap between germline ends came to 20 bases. CDR3 length equals 15 residues. The germline CDR1 and CDR2 sequences are DFQATT and SNEGSKA (reference sequence). CDR3 in DNA: TGCAGTGCCCGAGGGGCAGGAGTCCTCCCAGATACGCAGTATTTT. It is translated as CSARGAGVLPDTQYF.

This clonotype was observed once. One base away lies a much larger clone, so this may be a sequencing read error. This chain links TRBV6-1 with TRBJ2-3; D ambiguous. The germline V gene encodes CDR1 MNHNS and CDR2 SASEGT. The CDR3 covers 14 residues. This chain's CDR3 is CAISGQAVSDTQYF. The CDR3 DNA sequence: TGTGCCATCAGTGGCCAAGCTGTCTCAGATACGCAGTATTTT.

This clonotype came up many times. The gene calls are TRBV20-1 and TRBJ2-7; D is possibly TRBD1 or TRBD2 (5 bases each). Germline V lookup: CDR1 DFQATT, CDR2 SNEGSKA (reference sequence). This CDR3 has 11 amino acids. V was trimmed by 6 bases and J by 6 bases, leaving 12 bases between them. DNA of the CDR3: TGCAGTGCCGGGGCCGTTTCCGAGCAGTACTTC. It is translated as CSAGAVSEQYF.

This clonotype was observed at least ten times. V gene TRBV13 combines with J gene TRBJ2-7; 7 bases fit TRBD2. Germline CDR1 reads PRHDT; CDR2 reads FYEKMQ (reference sequence). Germline trimming cut 8 bases from V and 0 bases from J; bases unmatched to any gene: 7. CDR3 length equals 14 residues. CDR3 nucleotides: TGTGCCAGCCGCCTAGCGGCCCGCTCCTACGAGCAGTACTTC. Protein product: CASRLAARSYEQYF.

The V gene is TRBV24-1, the J gene TRBJ2-1, with D possibly TRBD2 on 5 matching bases. CDR1 and CDR2 from the germline V gene are KGHDR and SFDVKD. V lost 4 bases, J lost 0 bases, and 12 bases lay in between. CDR3 length: 16 amino acids. The CDR3 protein is CATSESSGGSYNEQFF. CDR3 coding DNA: TGTGCCACCAGTGAGTCCAGCGGAGGCTCCTACAATGAGCAGTTCTTC.

V is TRBV20-1 and J is TRBJ2-1, with TRBD2 matching over 8 bases. The V gene's germline CDR1 is DFQATT and CDR2 SNEGSKA (reference sequence). CDR3 length: 13 residues. The J segment lost 9 bases and the V segment lost 4 bases, leaving 8 bases of the junction unmatched. The CDR3 DNA follows: TGCAGTGCTATTAAACGGGAGGGCATTGAGCAGTTCTTC. Amino acid sequence: CSAIKREGIEQFF.

This clonotype has more than one count but fewer than ten. The chain couples TRBV10-2 to TRBJ2-7, with 7 bases matching TRBD1. Germline V CDR1 and CDR2: WSHSY, SAAADI. The J segment lost 1 base and the V segment lost 2 bases, leaving 2 bases of the junction unmatched. The CDR3 is 14 amino acids. Here the CDR3 reads CASSETTGSYEQYF. CDR3 bases: TGCGCCAGCAGTGAGACGACAGGGTCCTACGAGCAGTACTTC.

V and J are TRBV12-3 or TRBV12-4 and TRBJ1-2; the match to TRBD1 covers 7 bases. With 1 base clipped from V and 3 bases from J, the junction kept 8 bases outside the gene matches. This CDR3 region has 16 residues. This CDR3 reads CASSLEFPGTDYGYTF. CDR3 sequence (DNA): TGTGCCAGCAGTTTAGAATTCCCCGGGACAGACTATGGCTACACCTTC.

The table lists this clonotype with many counts. J is TRBJ2-5 and V is TRBV12-3 or TRBV12-4, with 9 positions matching TRBD1. The length of the CDR3 is 14 residues. The J segment lost 5 bases and the V segment lost 6 bases, leaving 7 bases of the junction unmatched. This CDR3 is CASSSGTGTETQYF. In DNA form, the CDR3 reads TGTGCCAGCAGCTCCGGGACAGGGACGGAGACCCAGTACTTC.

In its sample, this clonotype was seen a few times. Given a much more abundant clone one base away, this may be a read error. This chain connects TRBV28 to TRBJ2-3; 9 bases match TRBD2. Germline CDR1 reads MDHEN; CDR2 reads SYDVKM. This CDR3 comprises 15 residues. Trimming at V came to 2 bases and at J to 2 bases, leaving 2 bases not matched to a gene. In nucleotides, the CDR3 is TGTGCCAGCAGTTTACTAGCGGGATTCACAGATACGCAGTATTTT. This sequence encodes CASSLLAGFTDTQYF.

This clonotype was seen just once. It may be a read error: a sequence one base away is much more abundant. Here the CDR3 reads CSVQWAHNQPQHF. The DNA of the CDR3 is TGCAGCGTACAGTGGGCTCACAATCAGCCCCAGCATTTT. The chain carries TRBV29-1 and TRBJ1-5; the D is unclear. The CDR3 is 13 residues long. Trimming left V 6 bases short and J 3 bases short, with 12 bases between. CDR1 is SQVTM and CDR2 is ANQGSEA in the germline V gene.

The table lists this clonotype with many counts. The chain combines TRBV3-1 with TRBJ1-1; 8 bases match TRBD1. The CDR3 sequence is 17 residues long. Losses at the gene ends were 0 bases for V and 1 base for J; bases not matched to a gene: 7. Germline lookup yields CDR1 LGHDT and CDR2 YNNKEL (reference sequence). CDR3 residues: CASSQDRGQGRNTEAFF. Written as DNA, the CDR3 is TGTGCCAGCAGCCAAGATAGAGGACAGGGCCGGAACACTGAAGCTTTCTTT.

This clonotype was seen many times. The chain combines TRBV3-1 with TRBJ1-3, with D unresolved. V was clipped by 4 bases and J by 0 bases, with 7 bases between them. This CDR3 comprises 14 residues. The germline V gene encodes CDR1 LGHDT and CDR2 YNNKEL (reference sequence). The CDR3 DNA sequence: TGTGCCAGCAGCCTCCGGAGCTCTGGAAACACCATATATTTT. This translates into CASSLRSSGNTIYF. Drawing the rest from reference TRBV3-1 and TRBJ1-3, the complete variable domain is DTAVSQTPKYLVTQMGNDKSIKCEQNLGHDTMYWYKQDSKKFLKIMFSYNNKELIINETVPNRFSPKSPDKAHLNLHINSLELGDSAVYFCASSLRSSGNTIYFGEGSWLTVV.